This T cell receptor (beta chain) was sequenced in a study of shared clonotypes between healthy human individuals. The wider study: Per-donor plates numbered three CD4 naive, three CD4 memory, two CD8 naive and one CD8 memory. Broader study findings: Among non-shared clonotypes, generation probabilities were lower than among those shared by all four donors.

With regard to this clone: Its target is unknown.

The CDR3 runs 15 residues. Trimming pared 4 bases from V and 5 bases from J, leaving 15 bases between. The germline V gene encodes CDR1 SGHRS and CDR2 YFSETQ. Roughly 200 ng DNA, approximately 31,000 T cell genomes, went into each sorted-subset replicate PCR. This table comes from immunoSEQ multiplex PCR, and its TCRdb copy is limited to in-frame clones, with some not included. The sample contains hundreds of thousands of clones, about three quarters of which appear only once. The chain employs TRBV5-1 and TRBJ1-4, with a tentative D call TRBD1 (5 bases). The receptor was derived from a woman younger than 45 in good health. Sequencing input: memory CD4+ T cells sorted from blood. Subset in this sample: CD45RA-negative fraction. CDR3 sequence reads: CASSGSGAFNEKLFF. The DNA for the CDR3 is TGCGCCAGCAGCGGGTCCGGGGCCTTCAATGAAAAACTGTTTTTT.